The present T cell receptor beta chain was sequenced within a study of identical twins. cDNA carried unique molecular identifiers, and a universal primer site was added by template switching. TCRdb itself ran the 5' RACE reads through MiXCR, one entry per CDR3 protein. This sample yields roughly 500,000 distinct CDR3 sequences, of which less than 25% are seen a single time; 0.91% belongs to the top ten. With regard to this clonotype: What it recognizes is unknown.

J was trimmed by 0 bases and V by 0 bases; bases with no gene match: 1. CDR1 and CDR2 (germline): MNHEY, SVGEGT. The length of the CDR3 is 17 residues. Study findings and constraints: Twins shared beta out-of-frame sequences in excess, but this excess was weaker. Out-of-frame alpha sequences common to twins exhibited a surplus of low generation probability.

This same sample was also taken into another study, of T cells expressing NK-cell markers. That study reports: It was sorted CD3+CD56-NKG2C+, CD3+CD56+NKG2C- and CD3+CD56+NKG2C+ T cells that provided the TCR beta repertoires.

The chain recombines TRBV6-2 or TRBV6-3 with TRBJ2-1, with TRBD2 matching 11 bases. The receptor's source is a woman younger than 30 in good health. The sample was CD4+ T cells sorted from blood. The CDR3 reads CASSYSGTSGSYNEQFF. The DNA for the CDR3 is TGTGCCAGCAGTTACTCAGGGACTAGCGGCTCCTACAATGAGCAGTTCTTC.